Shown below are 18 T cell receptor beta chains from a single sample sequenced in a study of OX40 agonist ivuxolimab in advanced cancers. Libraries were prepared by immunoSEQ multiplex PCR; TCRdb keeps only in-frame clonotypes and omits some of them. The sample has about 40,000 clones; about 85% are singletons. The sequencing here drew on CD4+ or CD8+ T cells sorted from blood, taken in a trial of the OX40 agonist ivuxolimab. Every receptor here comes from an adult with an advanced solid tumor such as melanoma, head and neck, liver or kidney cancer.

The CDR3 DNA follows: TGTGCCAGCTCACCAGTAGCGGAGAATGAGCAGTTCTTC. Protein: CASSPVAENEQFF. The V call is TRBV18, the J call TRBJ2-1, with D perhaps matching TRBD2 (6 bases). Germline values: CDR1 KGHSH, CDR2 LQKENI. The CDR3 length is 13 residues. Trimming cost V 2 bases and J 7 bases, with 9 bases left between them.

V gene TRBV5-4 combines with J gene TRBJ2-7, with D unclear. Trimming removed 1 base from V and 4 bases from J, with 18 bases in between. Germline lookup yields CDR1 SGHNT and CDR2 YYREEE (reference sequence). This CDR3 is 16 amino acids long. CDR3 loop: CASSLTPSMSAYEQYF. CDR3 coding DNA: TGTGCCAGCAGCTTGACACCCAGCATGTCTGCGTACGAGCAGTACTTC.

The chain employs TRBV6-6 and TRBJ1-3, with a possible D match to TRBD1 (5 bases). Deletions cut 7 bases from V and 0 bases from J, with 10 bases between. CDR1 and CDR2 from the germline V gene are MNHNY and SVGAGI (reference sequence). The CDR3 extends over 14 amino acids. DNA for the CDR3: TGTGCCAGCACCGGGACGTACTCTGGAAACACCATATATTTT. This sequence encodes CASTGTYSGNTIYF.

The V call is TRBV18, the J call TRBJ2-3, with no clear D. CDR3 size: 11 residues. Trimming removed 8 bases at V and 2 bases at J, with 5 bases between. Germline V gene data show CDR1 as KGHSH and CDR2 as LQKENI. The CDR3 DNA reads TGTGCCAGCCTGGACACAGATACGCAGTATTTT. It specifies CASLDTDTQYF.

This rearrangement joins TRBV7-3 to TRBJ2-1, with D perhaps assigned TRBD1 or TRBD2 (5 bases each). V was shortened by 5 bases and J by 6 bases, with 17 bases between the two germline ends. CDR1 and CDR2 from the germline V gene are SGHTA and FQGTGA. CDR3 length: 15 residues. CDR3 sequence reads: CASSTDGARGNEQFF. The DNA for the CDR3 is TGTGCCAGCAGCACCGACGGGGCTCGGGGCAATGAGCAGTTCTTC.

The chain has TRBV19 and TRBJ1-2; D might be TRBD1 (5 bases). CDR1 and CDR2 (germline): LNHDA, SQIVND (reference sequence). Trimming cost V 1 base and J 8 bases, with 11 bases left between them. CDR3 length: 13 amino acids. Here the CDR3 reads CASSIGGVLGYTF. The CDR3 DNA is TGTGCCAGTAGTATAGGAGGGGTATTGGGCTACACCTTC.

This sequence joins TRBV29-1 and TRBJ1-2; 8 bases fit TRBD1. CDR1 SQVTM and CDR2 ANQGSEA come from the germline V gene. V was clipped by 4 bases and J by 8 bases; unmatched bases: 6. This CDR3 spans 12 amino acids. For the CDR3, the DNA is TGCAGCGTTGCCCGGACAGGGTGGGGCTACACCTTC. Encoded protein: CSVARTGWGYTF.

The chain employs TRBV4-2 and TRBJ1-2, with unresolved D. The germline gives CDR1 LGHNA, CDR2 YNFKEQ. Trimming stripped 5 bases from V and 4 bases from J, with 17 bases between. CDR3 length: 15 residues. The CDR3 loop reads CASSSGVERRYGYTF. The CDR3 nucleotides are TGTGCCAGCAGCTCGGGAGTGGAGAGACGCTATGGCTACACCTTC.

The rearrangement uses TRBV4-1 and TRBJ1-1; unclear D gene. V was cut by 0 bases and J by 4 bases, with 15 bases left in between. The CDR3 is 16 residues long. The germline V gene encodes CDR1 MGHRA and CDR2 YSYEKL. The CDR3 nucleotides read TGCGCCAGCAGCCAAGAGGTTCTGGGAGGTGGCACTGAAGCTTTCTTT. It codes for CASSQEVLGGGTEAFF.

This rearrangement joins TRBV29-1 to TRBJ2-7; D is undetermined. The CDR3 length is 15 residues. CDR1 and CDR2 from the germline V gene are SQVTM and ANQGSEA. Trimming stripped 1 base from V and 0 bases from J, with 13 bases between. CDR3 residues: CSVEGPGSSSYEQYF. The CDR3 DNA is TGCAGCGTTGAAGGCCCCGGGTCCAGCTCCTACGAGCAGTACTTC.

This chain links TRBV28 with TRBJ2-2; 7 nucleotides agree with TRBD2. This CDR3 has 13 amino acids. Germline CDR1 reads MDHEN; CDR2 reads SYDVKM. J gave up 5 bases and V 7 bases, and 4 bases lay outside the gene matches. CDR3 nucleotide sequence: TGTGCCAGCACGGGGGGTAAGACCGGGGAGCTGTTTTTT. Translating it yields CASTGGKTGELFF.

The rearrangement uses TRBV19 and TRBJ1-1, with D perhaps matching TRBD1 (6 bases). Germline-derived CDR1 and CDR2 are LNHDA and SQIVND (reference sequence). The CDR3 consists of 15 residues. V was shortened by 7 bases and J by 5 bases, with 20 bases between the two germline ends. CDR3 sequence (DNA): TGTGCCAGTAACCCTCAAGAGGGCAGGGGTACTGAAGCTTTCTTT. Translated: CASNPQEGRGTEAFF.

In DNA, the CDR3 is TGTGCCAGCAGAGAAACAGCGGGCAATCAGCCCCAGCATTTT. It translates to CASRETAGNQPQHF. The gene calls are TRBV6-1 and TRBJ1-5; D unresolved. Germline CDR1 reads MNHNS; CDR2 reads SASEGT. The V end was cut by 6 bases, the J end by 2 bases, with 11 bases between. This CDR3 is 14 amino acids long.

J is TRBJ1-1 and V is TRBV2, with TRBD1 matching 8 bases. With V trimmed by 7 bases and J by 1 base, 8 bases remained unmatched. Germline CDR1 SNHLY, CDR2 FYNNEI. The CDR3 is 15 residues long. The CDR3 protein is CASNVQGAGNTEAFF. CDR3 DNA sequence: TGTGCCAGCAATGTTCAGGGGGCGGGGAACACTGAAGCTTTCTTT.

The chain couples TRBV2 to TRBJ2-3; D remains unclear. V was trimmed by 4 bases and J by 10 bases, leaving 15 bases between them. The CDR3 consists of 13 residues. The V gene's germline CDR1 is SNHLY and CDR2 FYNNEI. In DNA form, the CDR3 reads TGTGCCAGCAGTGGTGACTTCCCGGCGGCGCAGTATTTT. Amino acid sequence: CASSGDFPAAQYF.

The chain recombines TRBV29-1 with TRBJ2-3; TRBD1 or TRBD2 may be the D gene (5 bases each). There are 18 residues in the CDR3. The germline V gene has CDR1 SQVTM and CDR2 ANQGSEA. The V end lost 0 bases, the J end lost 0 bases, and 19 bases lay between the germline ends. CDR3 sequence: CSVEENEGILPSTDTQYF. CDR3 coding DNA: TGCAGCGTTGAAGAGAATGAGGGGATCCTCCCTAGCACAGATACGCAGTATTTT.

The chain is built from TRBV7-9 and TRBJ2-3, with D possibly being TRBD1 (6 bases). CDR1 is SEHNR, CDR2 FQNEAQ, per germline (reference sequence). The CDR3 length is 15 residues. V was trimmed by 2 bases and J by 1 base, leaving 10 bases between them. CDR3 bases: TGTGCCAGCAGCTTATCGCCAGGGGGCACAGATACGCAGTATTTT. It is translated as CASSLSPGGTDTQYF.

The chain joins TRBV5-4 to TRBJ2-1, with a possible D match to TRBD2 (5 bases). Per germline, CDR1 SGHNT and CDR2 YYREEE (reference sequence). There are 16 residues in the CDR3. V lost 1 base, J lost 3 bases, and 14 bases lay in between. The DNA for the CDR3 is TGTGCCAGCAGCTTGATCGGCGACTATCTCTACAATGAGCAGTTCTTC. Its protein is CASSLIGDYLYNEQFF.